The 28 T cell receptor beta chains given below trace back to one sample, sequenced in a study of T cell responses to AZD1222 COVID-19 vaccine. Profiling relied on immunoSEQ multiplex PCR, and the TCRdb table lists in-frame clones only, not all of them. The sample carries roughly 100,000 clones, 90% recorded once. The sample consisted of peripheral blood, taken on day 0 of AZD1222 vaccination. These receptors were obtained from an adult in good health.

The gene calls are TRBV19 and TRBJ1-6; no clear D gene. The CDR3 is 15 residues long. Trimming removed 5 bases from V and 7 bases from J, with 15 bases in between. CDR1 is LNHDA, CDR2 SQIVND, per germline (reference sequence). The DNA of the CDR3 is TGTGCCAGTAGTGACGGACGGCGTTCAAATTCACCCCTCCACTTT. This translates into CASSDGRRSNSPLHF.

The chain has TRBV6-5 and TRBJ1-5, with a tentative D call TRBD1 (5 bases). CDR3 length: 15 amino acids. Germline V gives CDR1 MNHEY, CDR2 SVGAGI. The V end was cut by 2 bases, the J end by 0 bases, with 8 bases between. The CDR3 is CASSYTQGSNQPQHF. CDR3 sequence (DNA): TGTGCCAGCAGTTACACGCAGGGTAGCAATCAGCCCCAGCATTTT.

The chain uses TRBV7-9 and TRBJ1-5; 8 nucleotides agree with TRBD1. CDR3 size: 18 residues. Germline assignment: CDR1 SEHNR and CDR2 FQNEAQ (reference sequence). Germline trimming cut 5 bases from V and 0 bases from J; bases unmatched to any gene: 12. CDR3 nucleotides: TGTGCCAGCAGCACCACCGGGACAGGCCCTTATAGCAATCAGCCCCAGCATTTT. Amino acid sequence: CASSTTGTGPYSNQPQHF.

This chain links TRBV7-3 with TRBJ2-2; 7 nucleotides align to TRBD2. The CDR3 spans 16 residues. In germline, CDR1 is SGHTA, CDR2 FQGTGA. Trimming cost V 8 bases and J 4 bases; bases outside gene matches: 13. The CDR3 sequence: CASAGLAERSTGELFF. CDR3 DNA sequence: TGTGCCAGCGCGGGGCTAGCGGAGCGGAGCACCGGGGAGCTGTTTTTT. Filled out from reference TRBV7-3 and TRBJ2-2, the complete variable domain reads GAGVSQTPSNKVTEKGKYVELRCDPISGHTALYWYRQSLGQGPEFLIYFQGTGAADDSGLPNDRFFAVRPEGSVSTLKIQRTERGDSAVYLCASAGLAERSTGELFFGEGSRLTVL.

The rearrangement joins TRBV4-3 to TRBJ1-3; no reliable D call. Trimming stripped 1 base from V and 2 bases from J, with 15 bases between. Per germline, CDR1 LGHNA and CDR2 YSLEER. CDR3 length equals 17 residues. The CDR3 spells CASSQATHIVPGNTIYF. The CDR3 DNA follows: TGCGCCAGCAGCCAAGCAACACATATCGTACCTGGAAACACCATATATTTT.

A single count supports this clone. The chain has TRBV19 and TRBJ2-1; maybe TRBD2 (5 bases). The CDR3 sequence is 14 residues long. CDR1 is LNHDA and CDR2 is SQIVND in the germline V gene (reference sequence). With 5 bases removed from V and 8 bases from J, the gap between germline ends came to 16 bases. This CDR3 is CASSLDLGVDEQFF. CDR3 nucleotides: TGTGCCAGTAGTCTCGACCTCGGGGTAGATGAGCAGTTCTTC.

The V call is TRBV24-1, the J call TRBJ1-5; D uncertain. The germline gives CDR1 KGHDR, CDR2 SFDVKD. The CDR3 spans 17 residues. Trimming took 5 bases from V and 0 from J, leaving 16 bases between them. The CDR3 DNA is TGTGCCACCAGTGGAAGTTCTGGAGGGTATAGCAATCAGCCCCAGCATTTT. This gives the protein CATSGSSGGYSNQPQHF.

This clone came up a few times. The chain joins TRBV5-4 to TRBJ2-1, with 10 bases aligning to TRBD1. V trimming: 2 bases; J trimming: 10 bases; junction bases outside the gene matches: 3. This CDR3 is 13 amino acids long. The germline V gene has CDR1 SGHNT and CDR2 YYREEE (reference sequence). CDR3 nucleotide sequence: TGTGCCAGCAGCTTAGACAGGGGGCGGGAGCAGTTCTTC. Translating gives CASSLDRGREQFF.

The chain employs TRBV28 and TRBJ2-7; 9 bases are a match to TRBD1. The CDR3 contains 15 residues. V lost 8 bases to trimming and J lost 3 bases; unmatched junction nucleotides: 11. CDR1 MDHEN and CDR2 SYDVKM come from the germline V gene. The CDR3 nucleotides are TGTGCCAGCTTAGGAGCGGGGACAGGGAACTACGAGCAGTACTTC. This codes for CASLGAGTGNYEQYF.

The chain has TRBV27 and TRBJ1-4; 7 bases line up with TRBD1. V was clipped by 5 bases and J by 0 bases; unmatched bases: 6. The germline V gene has CDR1 MNHEY and CDR2 SMNVEV (reference sequence). The CDR3 loop spans 16 amino acids. The CDR3 DNA reads TGTGCCAGCAGTCCCACAGGGGCTCCAACTAATGAAAAACTGTTTTTT. This translates into CASSPTGAPTNEKLFF.

CDR3 loop: CASSPPGVGTNYGYTF. In nucleotides, the CDR3 is TGTGCCAGCAGCCCCCCGGGGGTGGGTACTAACTATGGCTACACCTTC. The rearrangement links TRBV25-1 to TRBJ1-2; tentative D call: TRBD1 (5 bases). The germline CDR1 and CDR2 sequences are MGHDK and SYGVNS. V was shortened by 6 bases and J by 0 bases, with 17 bases between the two germline ends. CDR3 length equals 16 residues.

This chain links TRBV7-9 with TRBJ1-3; no clear D. In germline, CDR1 is SEHNR, CDR2 FQNEAQ (reference sequence). Trimming stripped 3 bases from V and 0 bases from J, with 9 bases between. The CDR3 covers 15 residues. The chain's CDR3 is CASSLSTTSGNTIYF. CDR3 DNA: TGTGCCAGCAGCTTGAGCACCACCTCTGGAAACACCATATATTTT.

V usage is TRBV15 and J usage is TRBJ2-7; 7 nucleotides agree with TRBD1. The V gene's germline CDR1 is LNHNV and CDR2 YYDKDF (reference sequence). This CDR3 has 16 residues. Losses at the gene ends were 0 bases for V and 1 base for J; bases not matched to a gene: 6. CDR3 protein: CATSRDQTGMSYEQYF. CDR3 nucleotide sequence: TGTGCCACCAGCAGAGATCAGACAGGGATGTCCTACGAGCAGTACTTC. The full variable domain, rest sourced from reference TRBV15 and TRBJ2-7, is DAMVIQNPRYQVTQFGKPVTLSCSQTLNHNVMYWYQQKSSQAPKLLFHYYDKDFNNEADTPDNFQSRRPNTSFCFLDIRSPGLGDTAMYLCATSRDQTGMSYEQYFGPGTRLTVT.

This sequence joins TRBV24-1 and TRBJ1-1, with a tentative D call TRBD1 (5 bases). CDR1 is KGHDR and CDR2 is SFDVKD in the germline V gene. Trimming took 1 base from V and 6 from J, leaving 8 bases between them. This CDR3 spans 13 amino acids. CDR3 loop: CATSDFPGSEAFF. CDR3 DNA sequence: TGTGCCACCAGTGATTTCCCAGGGTCTGAAGCTTTCTTT.

In its sample, this clone was seen once. The chain carries TRBV11-3 and TRBJ2-1; 9 bases are shared with TRBD2. This CDR3 spans 17 amino acids. Germline CDR1 SGHNT, CDR2 YENEEA. The junction had 14 bases not matched to a gene; V was cut back by 5 bases and J by 6 bases. Written as DNA, the CDR3 is TGTGCCAGCAGCCCTAAAGGGGCTAGCGGGAATGGCAATGAGCAGTTCTTC. It yields the protein CASSPKGASGNGNEQFF.

This clone came up once. The rearrangement uses TRBV15 and TRBJ2-2; 12 nucleotides match TRBD1. CDR1 LNHNV and CDR2 YYDKDF come from the germline V gene (reference sequence). The CDR3 is 17 residues long. J was trimmed by 6 bases and V by 3 bases; bases with no gene match: 8. The CDR3 nucleotides are TGTGCCACCAGCAGTTTGTCCGGGACAGGGGGCTCCGGGGAGCTGTTTTTT. This gives the protein CATSSLSGTGGSGELFF.

This rearrangement joins TRBV9 to TRBJ2-5; 7 bases fit TRBD1. Germline trimming cut 1 base from V and 1 base from J; bases unmatched to any gene: 10. CDR1 is SGDLS and CDR2 is YYNGEE in the germline V gene. CDR3 size: 17 residues. The CDR3 DNA is TGTGCCAGCAGCGTAACGGAGGCCAGGGGGAGCCAAGAGACCCAGTACTTC. This translates into CASSVTEARGSQETQYF.

The chain employs TRBV4-2 and TRBJ1-6; D is uncertain. There are 12 residues in the CDR3. Germline assignment: CDR1 LGHNA and CDR2 YNFKEQ. V lost 5 bases and J 9 bases, leaving 8 bases between the germline ends. This chain's CDR3 is CASSSSGSPLHF. Written as DNA, the CDR3 is TGTGCCAGCAGCTCATCTGGTTCACCCCTCCACTTT.

The genes are TRBV28 and TRBJ2-2; D possibly corresponds to TRBD1 (6 bases). V lost 10 bases and J lost 7, with 16 bases in between. The CDR3 consists of 13 residues. Germline V lookup: CDR1 MDHEN, CDR2 SYDVKM. The CDR3 here is CAITTGSSGELFF. As DNA, the CDR3 is TGTGCCATAACAACAGGGTCCAGCGGGGAGCTGTTTTTT.

This clone has just a few counts. This chain links TRBV7-9 with TRBJ1-4; TRBD1 aligns across 8 bases. V lost 2 bases and J lost 2; bases outside the gene matches: 7. Germline CDR1 and CDR2: SEHNR and FQNEAQ (reference sequence). This CDR3 has 17 residues. The DNA for the CDR3 is TGTGCCAGCAGCTTACAGGGGGCAACTTGGACTAATGAAAAACTGTTTTTT. This gives the protein CASSLQGATWTNEKLFF.

This clone turned up a few times. J is TRBJ1-1 and V is TRBV6-5; a possible D gene is TRBD1 (5 bases). The V and J ends lost 2 bases and 7 bases respectively, with 20 bases between them. Germline V gene lookup returns CDR1 MNHEY and CDR2 SVGAGI. The CDR3 extends over 16 amino acids. The CDR3 DNA is TGTGCCAGCAGTTACGGTTTCGGAGGGGTACGGGGTGAAGCTTTCTTT. Translating gives CASSYGFGGVRGEAFF.

A note on this clone: Sequence at one end of the junction differs from germline and may be a read error. In the same sample, other DNA sequences code for this CDR3. The chain has TRBV18 and TRBJ2-7, with 8 bases fitting TRBD1. Looked up from germline, CDR1 is KGHSH and CDR2 is LQKENI. The CDR3 spans 12 residues. The CDR3 region has the DNA TGTGCCAGCTCTCCACAGGGGGTCGAGCAGTACTTC. Its protein is CASSPQGVEQYF.

This clone was detected only once. This sequence joins TRBV7-6 and TRBJ1-5, with TRBD1 as a possible D gene (6 bases). Trimming removed 5 bases at V and 6 bases at J, with 17 bases between. This CDR3 contains 15 residues. Germline assignment: CDR1 SGHVS and CDR2 FNYEAQ. CDR3 bases: TGTGCCAGCAGCCCTGAAGGCAGGGGCTTTCAGCCCCAGCATTTT. Protein sequence: CASSPEGRGFQPQHF.

The chain employs TRBV11-1 and TRBJ2-7; D perhaps matches TRBD2 (5 bases). The V and J ends lost 1 base and 0 bases respectively, with 13 bases between them. The CDR3 runs to 16 residues. Germline CDR1 and CDR2: SGHAT and FQDESV (reference sequence). The chain's CDR3 is CASSLDRGGLSYEQYF. The CDR3 DNA is TGTGCCAGCAGCTTAGACCGAGGCGGACTCTCCTACGAGCAGTACTTC.

V is TRBV7-2 and J is TRBJ1-6, with 7 nucleotides matching TRBD1. The germline V gene encodes CDR1 SGHTA and CDR2 FQGNSA. The V gene end was trimmed by 5 bases and the J gene end by 0 bases; junction bases not matched to a gene: 4. The CDR3 length is 16 residues. The CDR3 DNA reads as TGTGCCAGCAGCCAACAGGGGCGCTCCTATAATTCACCCCTCCACTTT. Its protein product is CASSQQGRSYNSPLHF.

The CDR3 DNA reads as TGTGCCAGCAGCGAGGAGGGGCGTGACTATGGCTACACCTTC. Translating it yields CASSEEGRDYGYTF. V usage is TRBV9 and J usage is TRBJ1-2; D possibly corresponds to TRBD1 (5 bases). The CDR3 has 14 residues. V dropped 3 bases and J dropped 3 bases, with 12 bases sitting between them. The germline V gene has CDR1 SGDLS and CDR2 YYNGEE. Supplemented by reference TRBV9 and TRBJ1-2, the full variable domain reads DSGVTQTPKHLITATGQRVTLRCSPRSGDLSVYWYQQSLDQGLQFLIQYYNGEERAKGNILERFSAQQFPDLHSELNLSSLELGDSALYFCASSEEGRDYGYTFGSGTRLTVV.

The chain combines TRBV5-1 with TRBJ2-1, with D possibly TRBD1 on 5 matching bases. Trimming stripped 2 bases from V and 6 bases from J, with 12 bases between. The CDR3 totals 14 residues. Germline CDR1 is SGHRS and CDR2 is YFSETQ. CDR3 sequence: CASSFGQQTNEQFF. In DNA form, the CDR3 reads TGCGCCAGCAGCTTCGGACAACAGACCAATGAGCAGTTCTTC. Drawing the rest from reference TRBV5-1 and TRBJ2-1, the complete variable domain is KAGVTQTPRYLIKTRGQQVTLSCSPISGHRSVSWYQQTPGQGLQFLFEYFSETQRNKGNFPGRFSGRQFSNSRSEMNVSTLELGDSALYLCASSFGQQTNEQFFGPGTRLTVL.

V is TRBV11-3 and J is TRBJ2-1; D possibly uses TRBD1 or TRBD2 (5 bases each). Looked up from germline, CDR1 is SGHNT and CDR2 is YENEEA. CDR3 length: 14 residues. Trimming stripped 4 bases from V and 5 bases from J, with 12 bases between. CDR3 DNA sequence: TGTGCCAGCAGCTGGGACGGCGGAAACAATGAGCAGTTCTTC. Protein: CASSWDGGNNEQFF. The full variable domain, rest sourced from reference TRBV11-3 and TRBJ2-1, is EAGVVQSPRYKIIEKKQPVAFWCNPISGHNTLYWYLQNLGQGPELLIRYENEEAVDDSQLPKDRFSAERLKGVDSTLKIQPAELGDSAVYLCASSWDGGNNEQFFGPGTRLTVL.